This passage covers 19 T cell receptor beta chains from one sample sequenced in a study of T cell changes during pregnancy in multiple sclerosis. Sequencing used immunoSEQ multiplex PCR; TCRdb keeps in-frame clones, though not all of them. The profile shows some 40,000 clones, around 92% of them singletons. Sequencing input: peripheral blood. The receptors come from a female donor with multiple sclerosis, enrolled in a pregnancy study.

The V and J genes are TRBV27 and TRBJ1-4, with D perhaps matching TRBD1 (5 bases). Trimming shortened V by 2 bases and J by 6 bases, and 13 bases separated the two germline ends. Looked up from germline, CDR1 is MNHEY and CDR2 is SMNVEV (reference sequence). This CDR3 has 15 residues. The CDR3 DNA reads TGTGCCAGCAGTTTAAGAGGGGCGGGGTATGAAAAACTGTTTTTT. Residues: CASSLRGAGYEKLFF.

This rearrangement joins TRBV30 to TRBJ1-2; unclear D gene. The V gene's germline CDR1 is GTSNPN and CDR2 SVGIG (reference sequence). V lost 0 bases and J 2 bases, leaving 16 bases between the germline ends. The CDR3 has 16 amino acids. CDR3 in amino acids: CAWSVWGTVLNYGYTF. CDR3 coding DNA: TGTGCCTGGAGTGTATGGGGAACAGTATTAAACTATGGCTACACCTTC.

This clone was seen just once. The chain employs TRBV5-1 and TRBJ2-2; 12 bases are shared with TRBD2. The germline gives CDR1 SGHRS, CDR2 YFSETQ. There are 16 residues in the CDR3. J gave up 0 bases and V 5 bases, and 2 bases lay outside the gene matches. The CDR3 region has the DNA TGCGCCAGCAGGACTAGCGGGAGCGCGAACACCGGGGAGCTGTTTTTT. Its protein product is CASRTSGSANTGELFF.

This clone is categorized as medium-sized. V is TRBV6-4 and J is TRBJ2-2; D is uncertain. From germline, CDR1 is MRHNA and CDR2 SNTAGT. V lost 3 bases and J lost 4, with 9 bases in between. This CDR3 comprises 14 residues. For the CDR3, the DNA is TGTGCCAGCAGTGAAGTGGCTAGCACCGGGGAGCTGTTTTTT. Translated, it gives CASSEVASTGELFF.

The gene calls are TRBV10-3 and TRBJ2-2; D is uncertain. The CDR3 contains 14 residues. Trimming cost V 6 bases and J 2 bases, with 10 bases left between them. Germline V gene lookup returns CDR1 ENHRY and CDR2 SYGVKD. The CDR3 loop reads CAIRETTNTGELFF. The DNA for the CDR3 is TGTGCCATCAGGGAGACGACAAACACCGGGGAGCTGTTTTTT.

The chain recombines TRBV10-3 with TRBJ2-1, with unresolved D. This CDR3 has 15 residues. The V gene's germline CDR1 is ENHRY and CDR2 SYGVKD. The germline V and J ends were trimmed by 2 bases and 3 bases, with 11 bases remaining between them. CDR3 nucleotide sequence: TGTGCCATCAGTGAGAGGGCGGCCCTCTACAATGAGCAGTTCTTC. Residues: CAISERAALYNEQFF.

Comment on this clone: One end of the junction fails to match germline, which may point to a read error. This chain uses TRBV5-1 with TRBJ1-1; TRBD1 is a possible D gene (6 bases). The CDR3 extends over 13 amino acids. Per germline, CDR1 SGHRS and CDR2 YFSETQ. CDR3 amino acids: CASSFEGETETFF. As DNA, the CDR3 is TGCGCCAGCAGCTTTGAGGGGGAGACTGAAACTTTCTTT. Full variable domain (rest looked up from reference TRBV5-1 and TRBJ1-1): KAGVTQTPRYLIKTRGQQVTLSCSPISGHRSVSWYQQTPGQGLQFLFEYFSETQRNKGNFPGRFSGRQFSNSRSEMNVSTLELGDSALYLCASSFEGETETFFGQGTRLTVV.

The chain links TRBV5-6 to TRBJ2-3, with TRBD1 as a possible D gene (6 bases). The V gene's germline CDR1 is SGHDT and CDR2 YYEEEE. There are 17 residues in the CDR3. Between the trimmed V and J ends, which lost 2 bases and 1 base, there was a span of 17 bases. CDR3 region: CASSLGLGARGTDTQYF. CDR3 nucleotides: TGTGCCAGCAGCTTAGGATTGGGGGCTCGGGGCACAGATACGCAGTATTTT.

The chain links TRBV2 to TRBJ2-7; TRBD1 is a possible D gene (6 bases). The CDR3 length is 11 residues. CDR1 SNHLY and CDR2 FYNNEI come from the germline V gene. Trimming took 8 bases from V and 4 from J, leaving 9 bases between them. CDR3 sequence reads: CASGTLYEQYF. In nucleotides, the CDR3 is TGTGCCAGCGGGACACTATACGAGCAGTACTTC.

The rearrangement uses TRBV7-2 and TRBJ1-5; possible D gene TRBD1, 5 bases. This CDR3 region has 16 residues. Germline CDR1 reads SGHTA; CDR2 reads FQGNSA. Between the trimmed V and J ends, which lost 1 base and 4 bases, there was a span of 14 bases. In nucleotides, the CDR3 is TGTGCCAGCAGCTTAGTTGCGACAGTAAATAATCAGCCCCAGCATTTT. Translated, it gives CASSLVATVNNQPQHF.

The chain is built from TRBV10-3 and TRBJ1-5, with D possibly matching TRBD1 (5 bases). Looked up from germline, CDR1 is ENHRY and CDR2 is SYGVKD. The CDR3 extends over 16 amino acids. Trimming took off 0 bases at V and 3 bases at J, with 12 bases between the two ends. CDR3 protein: CAISESGEGNNQPQHF. The CDR3 DNA sequence: TGTGCCATCAGTGAGTCGGGGGAAGGGAACAATCAGCCCCAGCATTTT.

The V gene is TRBV18, the J gene TRBJ2-3; 7 positions agree with TRBD1. This CDR3 is built from 15 residues. Germline V gene lookup returns CDR1 KGHSH and CDR2 LQKENI. Trimming cost V 3 bases and J 3 bases; bases outside gene matches: 6. CDR3 in amino acids: CASSPPGQKTDTQYF. The CDR3 bases are TGTGCCAGCTCACCTCCGGGACAGAAGACAGATACGCAGTATTTT.

A note on this clone: Its ends do not fully match the called genes, so a read error is possible. The rearrangement uses TRBV7-7 and TRBJ2-2; tentatively, D is TRBD1 or TRBD2 (5 bases each). CDR1 and CDR2 (germline): SSHAT, FNYEAQ (reference sequence). The CDR3 contains 17 residues. CDR3 in amino acids: CASSLGPRLANTGELFF. The CDR3, as DNA: TGTGCTAGCAGCTTGGGACCAAGGCTAGCGAACACCGGGGAGCTGTTTTTT.

This chain links TRBV30 with TRBJ2-3, with TRBD2 matching 14 bases. CDR3 length equals 15 residues. Germline V lookup: CDR1 GTSNPN, CDR2 SVGIG (reference sequence). J lost 5 bases, V lost 4 bases, and 5 bases had no gene match. The CDR3 reads CAWTRLAGGIDTQYF. DNA of the CDR3: TGTGCCTGGACGAGACTAGCGGGGGGGATAGATACGCAGTATTTT.

This chain joins TRBV27 and TRBJ1-4, with D possibly matching TRBD1 (5 bases). CDR1 and CDR2 from the germline V gene are MNHEY and SMNVEV (reference sequence). The germline V and J ends were trimmed by 8 bases and 4 bases, with 11 bases remaining between them. The CDR3 has 13 amino acids. This CDR3 reads CASGRDGNEKLFF. The CDR3 coding sequence is TGTGCCAGCGGCCGGGACGGTAATGAAAAACTGTTTTTT.

CDR3 DNA sequence: TGTGCCAGCAGGGGGACCATAGGGACGGGAAAGTATGGCTACACCTTC. This translates into CASRGTIGTGKYGYTF. The chain links TRBV2 to TRBJ1-2, with D tentatively TRBD1 (5 bases). The CDR3 is 16 residues long. Germline assignment: CDR1 SNHLY and CDR2 FYNNEI. Trimming stripped 6 bases from V and 5 bases from J, with 22 bases between.

The chain links TRBV4-2 to TRBJ2-3, with D unresolved. V was clipped by 1 base and J by 0 bases, with 8 bases between them. The CDR3 covers 15 residues. Germline loops: CDR1 LGHNA, CDR2 YNFKEQ. The CDR3 region is CASSQGTVSTDTQYF. The CDR3 region has the DNA TGTGCCAGCAGCCAAGGGACCGTGAGCACAGATACGCAGTATTTT.

J is TRBJ2-7 and V is TRBV7-2, with TRBD2 identical over 10 bases. V lost 2 bases and J lost 1; bases outside the gene matches: 14. Per germline, CDR1 SGHTA and CDR2 FQGNSA. CDR3 size: 19 residues. The CDR3 DNA sequence: TGTGCCAGCAGCTTAAGGGGTAGCGGGGGGTTAAGCGTTTCCTACGAGCAGTACTTC. Translated: CASSLRGSGGLSVSYEQYF.

With regard to this clone: This sample also contains other DNA sequences that code for the same CDR3. The J gene is TRBJ2-3, the V gene TRBV18, with D hard to call. The CDR3 contains 12 residues. CDR1 and CDR2 (germline): KGHSH, LQKENI. The V gene lost 2 bases and the J gene lost 0 bases, with 0 bases spanning the gap. The CDR3 region is CASSPSTDTQYF. The CDR3 region has the DNA TGTGCCAGCTCACCAAGCACAGATACGCAGTATTTT.